This paragraph covers one T cell receptor beta chain sequence. Its matching antigen is unknown. The CDR3 totals 16 residues. V gave up 6 bases and J gave up 5 bases, with 20 bases separating them. The data are from a study of post-analysis software for immune sequencing data. At the level of the study: Included among the disease courses, which were recorded for the cohort, were relapsing-remitting, secondary progressive and progressive-relapsing multiple sclerosis. Study results and caveats: Samples sharing a preparation batch grouped tightly together when assessed by F measure. Those with multiple sclerosis, the patient group, showed significantly lower normalized Chao1 diversity than controls. Patients showed TRBV5-6, TRBV5-1 and TRBV20-1 among five TRBV segments more frequent than in controls.

Sequencing libraries made from TCR beta cDNA carried unique molecular identifiers. With about 0.95 to 10 million T cells as the source, 450,000 to 600,000 cDNA molecules resulted. TCRdb re-called the PCR reads with MiXCR, one entry per CDR3 protein. Here the sample spans 350,000 to 500,000 distinct CDR3 sequences, 30% to 45% being singletons. The sequence derives from a girl aged 2-10 years with multiple sclerosis. Source material: blood. This chain links TRBV12-3 or TRBV12-4 with TRBJ1-5; D may be TRBD1 (6 bases). CDR3 amino acids: CASRQDPGHEDQPQHF. The CDR3 nucleotides are TGTGCCAGCAGACAAGATCCGGGACACGAGGATCAGCCCCAGCATTTT.